This TCR beta chain stems from a study of cytomegalovirus exposure and HLA in healthy donors. In its sample, this clone was seen a few times. Its specificity is not known. Primers included in the PCR were 60 Vbeta and 13 Jbeta primers. Profiled with immunoSEQ multiplex PCR; TCRdb holds only in-frame clones, not every one. This repertoire shows 100,000 to 150,000 clones, approximately 17% found once; its top ten account for approximately 2.6%. V was cut by 5 bases and J by 10 bases, with 15 bases left in between. CDR1 and CDR2 from the germline V gene are MDHEN and SYDVKM. CDR3 size: 13 residues. General study findings and limits: Some V segments, TRBV6-2 and TRBV6-3 among them, were indistinguishable and were therefore excluded. In a later analysis, around 18,000 TCR beta sequences were associated with HLA alleles at 0.05 false discovery rate. Trimming of TCR beta V- and J-genes showed a link, identified in a later analysis, to a missense DCLRE1C variant.

The rearrangement uses TRBV28 and TRBJ1-5, with D possibly matching TRBD1 (6 bases). This sequence originates from a female donor in good health and CMV-seropositive. Sequencing was performed on PBMCs. The CDR3: CASSTQGMGPQHF. CDR3 nucleotide sequence: TGTGCCAGCAGTACTCAGGGGATGGGACCCCAGCATTTT.